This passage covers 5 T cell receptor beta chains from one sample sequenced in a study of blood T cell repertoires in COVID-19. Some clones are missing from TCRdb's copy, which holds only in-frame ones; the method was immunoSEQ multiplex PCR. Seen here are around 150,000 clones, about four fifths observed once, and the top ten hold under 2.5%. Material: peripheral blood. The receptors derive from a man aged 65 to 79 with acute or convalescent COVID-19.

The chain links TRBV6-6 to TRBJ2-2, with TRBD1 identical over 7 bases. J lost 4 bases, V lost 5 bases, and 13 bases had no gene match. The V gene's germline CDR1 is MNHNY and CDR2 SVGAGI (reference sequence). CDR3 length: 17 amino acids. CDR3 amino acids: CASSPPGTDTGTGELFF. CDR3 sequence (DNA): TGTGCCAGCAGTCCCCCCGGGACAGACACGGGCACCGGGGAGCTGTTTTTT.

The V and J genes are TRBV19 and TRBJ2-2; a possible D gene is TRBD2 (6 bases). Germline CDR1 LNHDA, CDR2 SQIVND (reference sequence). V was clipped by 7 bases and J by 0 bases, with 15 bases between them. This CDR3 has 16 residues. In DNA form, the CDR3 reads TGTGCCAGTATTTCCGGGGCGGGACCGAACACCGGGGAGCTGTTTTTT. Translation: CASISGAGPNTGELFF.

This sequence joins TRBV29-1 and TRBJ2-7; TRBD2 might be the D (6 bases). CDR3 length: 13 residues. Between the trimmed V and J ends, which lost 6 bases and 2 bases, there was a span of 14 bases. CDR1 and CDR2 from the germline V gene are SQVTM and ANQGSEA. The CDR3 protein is CSVVIAVTYEQYF. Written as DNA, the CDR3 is TGCAGCGTGGTCATAGCGGTTACCTACGAGCAGTACTTC.

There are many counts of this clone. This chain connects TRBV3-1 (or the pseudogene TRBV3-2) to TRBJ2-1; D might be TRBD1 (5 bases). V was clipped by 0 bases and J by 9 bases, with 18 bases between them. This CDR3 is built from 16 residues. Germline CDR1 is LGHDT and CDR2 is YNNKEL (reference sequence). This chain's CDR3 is CASSQDQGNSRAEQFF. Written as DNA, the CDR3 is TGTGCCAGCAGCCAAGATCAGGGAAATAGCCGGGCTGAGCAGTTCTTC.

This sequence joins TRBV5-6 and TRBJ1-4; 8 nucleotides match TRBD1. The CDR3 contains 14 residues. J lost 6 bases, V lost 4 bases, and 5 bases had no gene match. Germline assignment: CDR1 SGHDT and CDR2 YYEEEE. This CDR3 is CASSRQGTDEKLFF. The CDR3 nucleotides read TGTGCCAGCAGCCGACAGGGGACGGATGAAAAACTGTTTTTT.